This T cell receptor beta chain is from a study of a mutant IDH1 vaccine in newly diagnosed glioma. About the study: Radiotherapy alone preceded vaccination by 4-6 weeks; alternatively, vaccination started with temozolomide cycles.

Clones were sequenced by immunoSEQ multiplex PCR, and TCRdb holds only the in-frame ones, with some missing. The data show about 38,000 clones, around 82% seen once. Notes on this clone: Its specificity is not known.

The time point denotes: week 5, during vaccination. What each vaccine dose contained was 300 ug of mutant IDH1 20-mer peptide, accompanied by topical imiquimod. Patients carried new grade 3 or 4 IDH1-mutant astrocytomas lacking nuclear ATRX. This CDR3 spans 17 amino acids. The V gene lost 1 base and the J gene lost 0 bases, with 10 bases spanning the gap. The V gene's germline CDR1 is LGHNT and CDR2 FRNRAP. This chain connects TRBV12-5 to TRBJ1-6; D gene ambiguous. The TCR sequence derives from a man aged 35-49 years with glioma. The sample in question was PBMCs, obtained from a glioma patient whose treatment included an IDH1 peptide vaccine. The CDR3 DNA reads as TGTGCTAGTGGTTTGGGCCTAGCGAGCTCCTATAATTCACCCCTCCACTTT. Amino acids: CASGLGLASSYNSPLHF.